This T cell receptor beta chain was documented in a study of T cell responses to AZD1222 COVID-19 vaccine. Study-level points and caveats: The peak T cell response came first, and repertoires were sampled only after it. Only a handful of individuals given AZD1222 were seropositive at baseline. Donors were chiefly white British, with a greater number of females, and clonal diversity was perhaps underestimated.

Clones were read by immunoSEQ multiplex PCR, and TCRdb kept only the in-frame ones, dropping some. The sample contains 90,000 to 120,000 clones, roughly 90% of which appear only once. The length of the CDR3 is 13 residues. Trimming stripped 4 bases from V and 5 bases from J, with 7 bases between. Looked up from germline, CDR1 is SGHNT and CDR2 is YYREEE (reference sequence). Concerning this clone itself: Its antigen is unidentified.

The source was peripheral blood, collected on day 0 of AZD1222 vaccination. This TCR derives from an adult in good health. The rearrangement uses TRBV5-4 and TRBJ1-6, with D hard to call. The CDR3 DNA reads TGTGCCAGCAGCCCCCCGGATAATTCACCCCTCCACTTT. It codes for CASSPPDNSPLHF.